This entry concerns a single T cell receptor (beta chain). The target antigen is unknown. The data are from a study of T cells expressing NK-cell markers. On the study more broadly: Researchers got TCR beta repertoires out of sorted CD3+CD56+NKG2C+, CD3+CD56+NKG2C- and CD3+CD56-NKG2C+ T cells. One of the eight sequenced donors was seronegative, whereas the other seven were HCMV-seropositive. Whole-study results and caveats: In over 5 donors, dominant CD3+CD56+NKG2C+ clonotypes ranked among the top 10 CD8+ clonotypes.

The CDR3 spans 15 residues. Germline-derived CDR1 and CDR2 are ENHRY and SYGVKD. No DNA is given; TCRdb re-called the 5' RACE reads and lists each CDR3 protein once. Its table lists 250,000 or so distinct CDR3 sequences. The sequence derives from a woman between 18 and 75 years old in good health. This chain links TRBV10-3 with TRBJ1-6; the TRBD1 assignment by TCRdb is unverifiable without DNA. Sequenced: blood T cells: a sorted CD56 or NKG2C T cell subset, CD4+ or CD8+ T cells, or bulk PBMC T cells (not recorded which). This chain's CDR3 is CAISQDRGKNSPLHF.